The clone carrying this T cell receptor (beta chain) appeared many times. What it recognizes is unknown. With 5 bases clipped from V and 2 bases from J, the junction kept 9 bases outside the gene matches. Germline V gene data show CDR1 as SGDLS and CDR2 as YYNGEE. The CDR3 spans 16 residues. Generation of TCR beta libraries employed quantitative 5'-RACE incorporating molecular barcodes. TCRdb re-analysed the 5' RACE reads in MiXCR, keeping a single row per CDR3 protein. Here the sample spans around 5,700 distinct CDR3 sequences, approximately 2.1% being singletons. The data belong to a study of CD8 T cells in ankylosing spondylitis. Study-wide results and caveats: Significantly higher representation of disease-linked clones was reported for matched ankylosing spondylitis synovial fluid.

The sequence was collected from a male donor with ankylosing spondylitis or in good health (not recorded which). This sequence joins TRBV9 and TRBJ2-3, with 9 positions matching TRBD2. Source material: blood, either unsorted or a sorted T cell fraction (not recorded which). The CDR3 loop reads CASSHFSGSPTDTQYF. CDR3 coding DNA: TGTGCCAGCAGTCATTTTAGCGGGAGCCCCACAGATACGCAGTATTTT.